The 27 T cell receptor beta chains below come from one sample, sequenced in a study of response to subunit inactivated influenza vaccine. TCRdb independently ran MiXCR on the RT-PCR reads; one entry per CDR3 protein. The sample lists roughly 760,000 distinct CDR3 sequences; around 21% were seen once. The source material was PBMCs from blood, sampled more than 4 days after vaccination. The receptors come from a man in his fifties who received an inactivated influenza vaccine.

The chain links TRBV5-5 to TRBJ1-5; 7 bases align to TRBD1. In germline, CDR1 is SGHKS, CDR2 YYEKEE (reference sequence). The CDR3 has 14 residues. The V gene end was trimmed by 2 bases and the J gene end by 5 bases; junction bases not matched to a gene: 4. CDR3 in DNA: TGTGCCAGCAGCTTTTGGGACAGACATCAGCCCCAGCATTTT. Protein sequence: CASSFWDRHQPQHF.

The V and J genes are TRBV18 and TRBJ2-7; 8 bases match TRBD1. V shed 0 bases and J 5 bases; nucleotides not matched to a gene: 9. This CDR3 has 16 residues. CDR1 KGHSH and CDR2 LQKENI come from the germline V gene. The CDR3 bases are TGTGCCAGCTCACCACCGAGTGACAGGGGATTTGACGAGCAGTACTTC. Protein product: CASSPPSDRGFDEQYF.

CDR3: CASSLPGQIYEQYF. The CDR3 nucleotides are TGCGCCAGCAGTTTGCCGGGACAAATCTACGAGCAGTACTTC. This rearrangement joins TRBV5-1 to TRBJ2-7, with D possibly matching TRBD1 (6 bases). Trimming stripped 5 bases from V and 3 bases from J, with 15 bases between. This CDR3 has 14 amino acids. Per the germline V gene, CDR1 is SGHRS and CDR2 is YFSETQ.

CDR3 amino acids: CASSRRRADTQYF. As DNA, the CDR3 is TGCGCCAGCAGCAGGAGGAGGGCGGATACGCAGTATTTT. The V and J genes are TRBV5-1 and TRBJ2-3, with TRBD2 as a possible D gene (6 bases). CDR1 and CDR2 from the germline V gene are SGHRS and YFSETQ. The CDR3 totals 13 residues. Trimming removed 4 bases from V and 6 bases from J, with 12 bases in between.

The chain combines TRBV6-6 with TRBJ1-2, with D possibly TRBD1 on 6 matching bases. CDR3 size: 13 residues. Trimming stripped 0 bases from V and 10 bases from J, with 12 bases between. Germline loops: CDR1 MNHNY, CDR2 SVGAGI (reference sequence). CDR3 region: CASSYSQGKDYTF. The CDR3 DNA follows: TGTGCCAGCAGTTACTCACAGGGAAAAGACTACACCTTC.

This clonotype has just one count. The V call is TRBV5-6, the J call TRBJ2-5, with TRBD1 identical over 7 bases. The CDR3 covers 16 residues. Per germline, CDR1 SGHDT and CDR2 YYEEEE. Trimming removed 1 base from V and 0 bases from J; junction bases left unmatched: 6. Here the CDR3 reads CASSLRDRPYQETQYF. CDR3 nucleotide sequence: TGTGCCAGCAGCTTGAGGGACAGACCGTACCAAGAGACCCAGTACTTC.

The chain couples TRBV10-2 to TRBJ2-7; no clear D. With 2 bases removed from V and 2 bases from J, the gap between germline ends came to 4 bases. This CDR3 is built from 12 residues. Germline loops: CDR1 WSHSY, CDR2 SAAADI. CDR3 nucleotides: TGCGCCAGCAGTGAGCCGGCCTACGAGCAGTACTTC. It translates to CASSEPAYEQYF.

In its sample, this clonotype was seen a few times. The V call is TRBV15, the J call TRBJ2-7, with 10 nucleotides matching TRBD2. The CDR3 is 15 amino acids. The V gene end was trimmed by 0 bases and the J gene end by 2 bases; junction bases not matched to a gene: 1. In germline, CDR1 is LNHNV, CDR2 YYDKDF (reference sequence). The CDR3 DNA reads TGTGCCACCAGCAGAGAAGGGACTAGCGCCTACGAGCAGTACTTC. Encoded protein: CATSREGTSAYEQYF.

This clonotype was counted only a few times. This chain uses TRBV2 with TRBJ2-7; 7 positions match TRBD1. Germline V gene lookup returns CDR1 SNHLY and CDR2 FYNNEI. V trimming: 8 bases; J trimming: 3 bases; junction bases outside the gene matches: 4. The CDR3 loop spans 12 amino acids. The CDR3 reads CASSTGIYEQYF. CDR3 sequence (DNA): TGTGCCAGCTCGACAGGGATCTACGAGCAGTACTTC.

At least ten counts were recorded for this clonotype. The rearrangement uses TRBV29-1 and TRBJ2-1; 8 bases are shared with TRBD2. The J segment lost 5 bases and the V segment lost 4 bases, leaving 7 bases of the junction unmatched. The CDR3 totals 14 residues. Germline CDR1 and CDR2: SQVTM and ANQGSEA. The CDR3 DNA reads TGCAGCGTTGGGGCGGGAGGACCCAACAATGAGCAGTTCTTC. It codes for CSVGAGGPNNEQFF.

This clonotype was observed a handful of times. The chain's CDR3 is CASKLGGAGYNEQFF. The CDR3 nucleotides read TGTGCCAGCAAGCTAGGGGGGGCTGGGTACAATGAGCAGTTCTTC. The V call is TRBV7-2, the J call TRBJ2-1; a possible D gene is TRBD2 (7 bases). CDR1 and CDR2 (germline): SGHTA, FQGNSA. Trimming stripped 7 bases from V and 4 bases from J, with 17 bases between. CDR3 length equals 15 residues.

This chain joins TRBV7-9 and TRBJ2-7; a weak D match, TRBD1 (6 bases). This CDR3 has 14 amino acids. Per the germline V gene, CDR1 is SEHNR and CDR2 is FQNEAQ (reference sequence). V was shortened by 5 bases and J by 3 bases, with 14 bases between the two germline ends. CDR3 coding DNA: TGTGCCAGCAGCCGAGGTCAGGGGAACTACGAGCAGTACTTC. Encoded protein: CASSRGQGNYEQYF.

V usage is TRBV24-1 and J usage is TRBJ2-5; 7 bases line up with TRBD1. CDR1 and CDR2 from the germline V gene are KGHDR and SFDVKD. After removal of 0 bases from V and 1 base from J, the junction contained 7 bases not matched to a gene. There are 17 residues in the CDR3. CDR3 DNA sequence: TGTGCCACCAGTGATTTGAGGGACAGCACCACCCAAGAGACCCAGTACTTC. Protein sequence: CATSDLRDSTTQETQYF.

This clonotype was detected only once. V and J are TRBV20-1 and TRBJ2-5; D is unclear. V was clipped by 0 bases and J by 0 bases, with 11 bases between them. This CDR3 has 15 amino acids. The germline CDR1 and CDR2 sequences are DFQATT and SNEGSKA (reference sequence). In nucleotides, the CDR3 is TGCAGTGCTAGAGATCTTTTCCGAAACCAAGAGACCCAGTACTTC. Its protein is CSARDLFRNQETQYF.

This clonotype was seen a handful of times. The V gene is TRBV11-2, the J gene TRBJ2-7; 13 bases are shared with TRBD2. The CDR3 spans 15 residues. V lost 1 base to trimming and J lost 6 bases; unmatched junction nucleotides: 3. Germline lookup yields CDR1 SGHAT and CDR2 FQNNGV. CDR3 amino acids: CASSLGGLAGFEQYF. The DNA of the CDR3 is TGTGCCAGCAGCTTAGGGGGACTAGCGGGATTCGAGCAGTACTTC.

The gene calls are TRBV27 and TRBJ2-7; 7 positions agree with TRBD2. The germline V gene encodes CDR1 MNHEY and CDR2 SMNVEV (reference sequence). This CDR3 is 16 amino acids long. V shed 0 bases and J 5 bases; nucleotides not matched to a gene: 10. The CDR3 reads CASSLSMGGRSHEQYF. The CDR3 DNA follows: TGTGCCAGCAGTTTATCGATGGGGGGGAGGTCCCACGAGCAGTACTTC.

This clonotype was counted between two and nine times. In nucleotides, the CDR3 is TGTGCCAGCAGCCGGACAGGACGAATTAACACCGGGGAGCTGTTTTTT. Amino acid sequence: CASSRTGRINTGELFF. The V call is TRBV2, the J call TRBJ2-2, with 7 bases fitting TRBD1. With 6 bases clipped from V and 2 bases from J, the junction kept 9 bases outside the gene matches. Germline V gene sequence: CDR1 SNHLY, CDR2 FYNNEI. CDR3 length equals 16 residues.

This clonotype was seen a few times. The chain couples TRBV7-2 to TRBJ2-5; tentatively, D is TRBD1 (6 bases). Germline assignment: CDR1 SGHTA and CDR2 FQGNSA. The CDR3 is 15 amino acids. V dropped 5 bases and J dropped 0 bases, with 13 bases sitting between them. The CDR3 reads CASSRRTEHQETQYF. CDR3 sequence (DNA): TGTGCCAGCAGCCGCCGGACAGAGCACCAAGAGACCCAGTACTTC.

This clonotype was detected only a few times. The CDR3: CASSFQGSRNEQFF. The DNA of the CDR3 is TGTGCCAGCAGTTTCCAGGGATCTCGGAATGAGCAGTTCTTC. The rearrangement links TRBV28 to TRBJ2-1; weak D call: TRBD1 (5 bases). The CDR3 totals 14 residues. Germline loops: CDR1 MDHEN, CDR2 SYDVKM. Trimming took off 3 bases at V and 7 bases at J, with 13 bases between the two ends.

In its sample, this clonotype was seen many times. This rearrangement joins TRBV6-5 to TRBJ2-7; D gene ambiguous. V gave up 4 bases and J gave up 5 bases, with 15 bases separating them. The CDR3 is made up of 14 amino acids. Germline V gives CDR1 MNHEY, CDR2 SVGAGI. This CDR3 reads CASSSIPGFHEQYF. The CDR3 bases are TGTGCCAGCAGTTCAATCCCCGGGTTCCACGAGCAGTACTTC.

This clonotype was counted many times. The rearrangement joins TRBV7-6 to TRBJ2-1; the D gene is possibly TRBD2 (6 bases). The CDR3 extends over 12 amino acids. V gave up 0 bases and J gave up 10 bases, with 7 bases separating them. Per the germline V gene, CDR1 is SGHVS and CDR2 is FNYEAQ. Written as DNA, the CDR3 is TGTGCCAGCAGCTTAGCAGCGGGCGAGCAGTTCTTC. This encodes CASSLAAGEQFF.

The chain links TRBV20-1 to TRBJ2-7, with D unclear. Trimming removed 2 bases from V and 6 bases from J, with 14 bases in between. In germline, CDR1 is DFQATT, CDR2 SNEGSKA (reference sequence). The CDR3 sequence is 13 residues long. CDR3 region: CSARPTRTAEQYF. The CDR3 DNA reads TGCAGTGCTAGACCGACACGGACGGCCGAGCAGTACTTC.

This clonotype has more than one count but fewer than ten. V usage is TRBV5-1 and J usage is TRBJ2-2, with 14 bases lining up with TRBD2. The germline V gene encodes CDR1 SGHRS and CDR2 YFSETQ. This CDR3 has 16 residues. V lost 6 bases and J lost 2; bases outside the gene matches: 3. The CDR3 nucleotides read TGCGCCAGCACCGGGACTAGCGGGAGAAACACCGGGGAGCTGTTTTTT. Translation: CASTGTSGRNTGELFF.

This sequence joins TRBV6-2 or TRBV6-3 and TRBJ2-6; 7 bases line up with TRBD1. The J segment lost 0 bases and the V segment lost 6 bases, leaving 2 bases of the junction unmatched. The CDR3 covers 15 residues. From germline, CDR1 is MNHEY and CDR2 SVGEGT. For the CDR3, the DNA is TGTGCCAGCAGGGACAGGCCCTCTGGGGCCAACGTCCTGACTTTC. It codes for CASRDRPSGANVLTF.

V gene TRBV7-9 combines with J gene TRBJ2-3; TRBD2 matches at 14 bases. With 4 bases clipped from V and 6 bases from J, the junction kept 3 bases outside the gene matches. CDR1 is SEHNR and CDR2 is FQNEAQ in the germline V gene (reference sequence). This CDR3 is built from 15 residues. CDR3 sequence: CASSSGTSGGDTQYF. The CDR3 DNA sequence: TGTGCCAGCAGCTCCGGGACTAGCGGGGGCGATACGCAGTATTTT.

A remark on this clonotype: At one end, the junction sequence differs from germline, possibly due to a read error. CDR3 sequence (DNA): TGTGCCAGCAGTTACGACAGGGGAGGGGGGGTCAACGTCCTGACTTTC. Its protein product is CASSYDRGGGVNVLTF. The genes are TRBV6-5 and TRBJ2-6; D perhaps matches TRBD1 (8 bases). This CDR3 contains 16 residues. The germline gives CDR1 MNHEY, CDR2 SVGAGI.

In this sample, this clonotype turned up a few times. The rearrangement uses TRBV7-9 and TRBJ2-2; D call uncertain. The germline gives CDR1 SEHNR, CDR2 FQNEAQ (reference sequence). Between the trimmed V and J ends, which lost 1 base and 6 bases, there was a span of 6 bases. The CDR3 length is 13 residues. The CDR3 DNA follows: TGTGCCAGCAGCTTAGTTGGGCCCGGGGAGCTGTTTTTT. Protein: CASSLVGPGELFF.